The 12 T cell receptor beta chains below all came from one sample that was sequenced in a study of cytomegalovirus exposure and HLA in healthy donors. Primers included in the PCR were 60 Vbeta and 13 Jbeta primers. Here immunoSEQ multiplex PCR was the method, and the copy in TCRdb shows in-frame clones only, minus some. Of some 190,000 clones in the sample, 65% to 85% were seen once. The sample taken for sequencing was PBMCs. The source of these receptors is a girl aged 5 to 17 in good health and CMV-seropositive.

This clone is a singleton in its sample. This sequence joins TRBV28 and TRBJ1-3; a possible D gene is TRBD1 (5 bases). Germline-derived CDR1 and CDR2 are MDHEN and SYDVKM. The CDR3 has 14 residues. V was pared by 4 bases and J by 0 bases, with 7 bases between. The CDR3 is CASSSQGSGNTIYF. In nucleotides, the CDR3 is TGTGCCAGCAGTTCCCAGGGCTCTGGAAACACCATATATTTT.

As DNA, the CDR3 is TGCGCCAGCAGCTTGGGGGACAGGGGTGCGGGAAAGACAGATACGCAGTATTTT. It encodes CASSLGDRGAGKTDTQYF. This chain connects TRBV5-1 to TRBJ2-3; 10 bases are a match to TRBD1. This CDR3 comprises 18 residues. Trimming cost V 0 bases and J 3 bases; bases outside gene matches: 10. Looked up from germline, CDR1 is SGHRS and CDR2 is YFSETQ.

This clone was detected only a few times. This chain links TRBV30 with TRBJ2-3, with D possibly TRBD1 on 6 matching bases. CDR3 length: 11 amino acids. Trimming removed 5 bases from V and 10 bases from J, with 13 bases in between. Germline V gene data show CDR1 as GTSNPN and CDR2 as SVGIG (reference sequence). The CDR3 bases are TGTGCCTGGGGACAGCCCGTGTCGCAGTATTTT. Translation gives CAWGQPVSQYF. Full variable domain (remainder filled in from reference TRBV30 and TRBJ2-3): SQTIHQWPATLVQPVGSPLSLECTVEGTSNPNLYWYRQAAGRGLQLLFYSVGIGQISSEVPQNLSASRPQDRQFILSSKKLLLSDSGFYLCAWGQPVSQYFGPGTRLTVL.

This clone has just one count. The V call is TRBV5-4, the J call TRBJ1-1; D gene unclear. The V end was cut by 5 bases, the J end by 3 bases, with 8 bases between. This CDR3 has 12 amino acids. Germline CDR1 and CDR2: SGHNT and YYREEE (reference sequence). CDR3 in DNA: TGTGCCAGCAGTTACCGGGACACTGAAGCTTTCTTT. Its translation is CASSYRDTEAFF.

J is TRBJ1-1 and V is TRBV21-1; the table's D call of TRBD1 was not tested on the DNA. TRBV21-1 is flagged as a pseudogene. The CDR3 loop spans 13 amino acids. CDR3 region: CASRAPWDKEAFF. In nucleotides, the CDR3 is TGTGCCAGCAGAGCCCCCTGGGACAAGGAAGCTTTCTTT.

The V gene is TRBV19, the J gene TRBJ1-3; 7 bases agree with TRBD1. CDR3 length: 14 amino acids. Losses at the gene ends were 3 bases for V and 8 bases for J; bases not matched to a gene: 7. CDR1 and CDR2 from the germline V gene are LNHDA and SQIVND (reference sequence). The CDR3: CASSIRGGEDTIYF. CDR3 sequence (DNA): TGTGCCAGTAGTATTCGAGGGGGCGAGGACACCATATATTTT.

V gene TRBV6-1 combines with J gene TRBJ1-2, with 8 bases identical to TRBD1. V trimming: 7 bases; J trimming: 4 bases; junction bases outside the gene matches: 11. CDR1 MNHNS and CDR2 SASEGT come from the germline V gene. The CDR3 contains 15 residues. The CDR3 region is CASNEDRARGYGYTF. The DNA of the CDR3 is TGTGCCAGCAATGAGGACAGGGCTAGGGGCTATGGCTACACCTTC.

This clone was counted between two and nine times. CDR3 in DNA: TGCAGCGTTGAGCGGGGCCCTGAGCAGTACTTC. Encoded protein: CSVERGPEQYF. The chain uses TRBV29-1 and TRBJ2-5; tentative D call: TRBD2 (6 bases). The CDR3 sequence is 11 residues long. Trimming removed 3 bases from V and 11 bases from J, with 13 bases in between. Germline values: CDR1 SQVTM, CDR2 ANQGSEA. Full variable domain (outside the CDR3, taken from reference TRBV29-1 and TRBJ2-5): SAVISQKPSRDICQRGTSLTIQCQVDSQVTMMFWYRQQPGQSLTLIATANQGSEATYESGFVIDKFPISRPNLTFSTLTVSNMSPEDSSIYLCSVERGPEQYFGPGTRLLVL.

The chain combines TRBV4-2 with TRBJ2-2; 8 positions agree with TRBD2. The length of the CDR3 is 18 residues. The ends lost 4 bases at V and 7 bases at J; junction bases unmatched: 17. Germline loops: CDR1 LGHNA, CDR2 YNFKEQ. CDR3 sequence: CASSLTNRVAGLGGELFF. CDR3 sequence (DNA): TGTGCCAGCAGCCTAACCAACAGGGTAGCGGGATTAGGCGGGGAGCTGTTTTTT.

The chain combines TRBV30 with TRBJ1-4; D is uncertain. Trimming pared 1 base from V and 10 bases from J, leaving 19 bases between. Per germline, CDR1 GTSNPN and CDR2 SVGIG (reference sequence). There are 15 residues in the CDR3. CDR3 nucleotides: TGTGCCTGGAGTGAGTACGGCCGGCCAGGTGGAAAACTGTTTTTT. Amino acid sequence: CAWSEYGRPGGKLFF.

The chain carries TRBV29-1 and TRBJ2-1, with 9 bases identical to TRBD1. V shed 5 bases, J shed 9 bases, and the junction held 17 bases outside the gene matches. CDR1 is SQVTM and CDR2 is ANQGSEA in the germline V gene. This CDR3 comprises 16 residues. The DNA of the CDR3 is TGCAGCGTTTCCCCTCCCGGGACAGGGTTACGCGGTGAGCAGTTCTTC. It encodes CSVSPPGTGLRGEQFF.

V is TRBV27 and J is TRBJ1-1; 7 bases align to TRBD1. Trimming at V came to 5 bases and at J to 7 bases, leaving 4 bases not matched to a gene. The CDR3 loop spans 12 amino acids. Germline V gives CDR1 MNHEY, CDR2 SMNVEV (reference sequence). CDR3 sequence: CASSLRQGEAFF. The CDR3, as DNA: TGTGCCAGCAGTCTTCGACAGGGTGAAGCTTTCTTT.